One sample yielded the 17 T cell receptor beta chains listed below, sequenced in a study of blood T cell repertoires in COVID-19 (dated by TCRdb to about 2020). Library preparation was by the immunoSEQ multiplex PCR assay. TCRdb took this table from immuneACCESS and kept in-frame rearrangements with V and J called. Such tables lack part of the clones; where checked against another copy, unresolved V genes explain under half of the gap, and the rest is unexplained. This sample is represented by approximately 200,000 clones; roughly four fifths of them were singletons. The top ten clones comprise roughly 10% of the sample. The specimen sequenced was PBMCs or T cells enriched from blood (not recorded which). The receptors originated from a man aged 35 to 55 who had recovered from COVID-19.

J is TRBJ1-5 and V is TRBV2, with D perhaps matching TRBD1 (6 bases). Germline assignment: CDR1 SNHLY and CDR2 FYNNEI. The CDR3 totals 15 residues. Trimming removed 6 bases from V and 7 bases from J, with 19 bases in between. The CDR3 region is CASRGRGDVGQPQHF. The CDR3 DNA is TGTGCCAGCAGGGGCAGGGGTGACGTCGGGCAGCCCCAGCATTTT.

This chain links TRBV9 with TRBJ2-3, with D possibly TRBD2 on 5 matching bases. Germline V gene sequence: CDR1 SGDLS, CDR2 YYNGEE. This CDR3 is 18 amino acids long. V lost 0 bases to trimming and J lost 0 bases, with 17 bases between them. The DNA for the CDR3 is TGTGCCAGCAGCGTAGCTGTGAGAGCGGAAATTAGCACAGATACGCAGTATTTT. This translates into CASSVAVRAEISTDTQYF.

This rearrangement joins TRBV10-3 to TRBJ2-7; no definite D call. CDR3 length: 14 amino acids. CDR1 is ENHRY and CDR2 is SYGVKD in the germline V gene. Trimming removed 0 bases from V and 2 bases from J, with 8 bases in between. Here the CDR3 DNA reads TGTGCCATCAGTGAGTCGAACGGTCCCTACGAGCAGTACTTC. It is translated as CAISESNGPYEQYF.

The chain recombines TRBV4-2 with TRBJ2-2; possible D gene TRBD1, 5 bases. The CDR3 is 18 amino acids. Trimming cost V 6 bases and J 3 bases, with 23 bases left between them. Germline CDR1 is LGHNA and CDR2 is YNFKEQ. CDR3 DNA: TGTGCCAGCAGGCCAAGTAGGGGTTTCTTAGCTGACACCGGGGAGCTGTTTTTT. Residues: CASRPSRGFLADTGELFF.

V and J are TRBV7-8 and TRBJ1-2; D unresolved. Germline lookup yields CDR1 SGHVS and CDR2 FQNEAQ. This CDR3 is built from 13 residues. Between the trimmed V and J ends, which lost 3 bases and 3 bases, there was a span of 8 bases. CDR3 bases: TGTGCCAGCAGCTTGCGGAAGGACTATGGCTACACCTTC. This codes for CASSLRKDYGYTF.

The J gene is TRBJ2-1, the V gene TRBV18, with 9 bases aligning to TRBD2. Germline-derived CDR1 and CDR2 are KGHSH and LQKENI. CDR3 length: 16 residues. The V and J ends lost 3 bases and 6 bases, in that order; junction bases with no gene match: 9. The CDR3, as DNA: TGTGCCAGCTCACCTCCGGGACTAGCCGCCCGCAATGAGCAGTTCTTC. Its translation is CASSPPGLAARNEQFF.

In its sample, this clone was seen once. The rearrangement uses TRBV6-5 and TRBJ1-4, with D hard to call. The CDR3 is 14 amino acids. Germline CDR1 is MNHEY and CDR2 is SVGAGI. Between the trimmed V and J ends, which lost 6 bases and 0 bases, there was a span of 8 bases. The CDR3 DNA is TGTGCCAGCAGCCGTGGAGCAACTAATGAAAAACTGTTTTTT. It codes for CASSRGATNEKLFF.

This sequence joins TRBV10-3 and TRBJ2-3, with D hard to call. This CDR3 has 14 amino acids. The germline V gene encodes CDR1 ENHRY and CDR2 SYGVKD. The V end was cut by 2 bases, the J end by 9 bases, with 15 bases between. The CDR3 loop reads CAISESSEPTTQYF. The CDR3 DNA reads as TGTGCCATCAGTGAGAGTTCTGAGCCCACCACGCAGTATTTT.

The CDR3 loop is CASRSRDTDPYEQYF. As DNA, the CDR3 is TGTGCCAGCAGGTCCCGGGACACTGACCCCTACGAGCAGTACTTC. The J gene is TRBJ2-7, the V gene TRBV7-3; D perhaps matches TRBD1 (6 bases). Germline V lookup: CDR1 SGHTA, CDR2 FQGTGA. CDR3 length: 15 amino acids. V was cut by 6 bases and J by 2 bases, with 17 bases left in between.

The V call is TRBV5-1, the J call TRBJ2-1, with TRBD2 identical over 9 bases. The CDR3 runs to 16 residues. Germline CDR1 reads SGHRS; CDR2 reads YFSETQ. Trimming took 4 bases from V and 0 from J; bases not matched to a gene: 5. CDR3 region: CASSPSGGSSYNEQFF. DNA of the CDR3: TGCGCCAGCAGCCCAAGCGGGGGGAGCTCCTACAATGAGCAGTTCTTC.

This clone was detected only a few times. This sequence joins TRBV6-1 and TRBJ2-2; 9 nucleotides agree with TRBD2. Per germline, CDR1 MNHNS and CDR2 SASEGT. Trimming cost V 1 base and J 4 bases; bases outside gene matches: 16. The CDR3 runs to 20 residues. DNA for the CDR3: TGTGCCAGCAGTGAAGATGGTTACCTCTGGGCTAGCGGGGTCACCGGGGAGCTGTTTTTT. It is translated as CASSEDGYLWASGVTGELFF.

The chain links TRBV28 to TRBJ1-2; D is undetermined. The CDR3 loop spans 14 amino acids. Germline lookup yields CDR1 MDHEN and CDR2 SYDVKM. Trimming shortened V by 2 bases and J by 4 bases, and 11 bases separated the two germline ends. Written as DNA, the CDR3 is TGTGCCAGCAGTTTAGGGTACAGTGCCTATGGCTACACCTTC. Its translation: CASSLGYSAYGYTF.

The V call is TRBV6-5, the J call TRBJ1-4; unclear D gene. CDR1 MNHEY and CDR2 SVGAGI come from the germline V gene. V was pared by 8 bases and J by 10 bases, with 11 bases between. The CDR3 length is 11 residues. The CDR3 region is CASSVSGKLFF. The CDR3 DNA follows: TGTGCCAGCTCGGTTTCGGGAAAACTGTTTTTT.

Only a few counts were recorded for this clone. The chain couples TRBV2 to TRBJ1-1; tentative D call: TRBD1 (6 bases). V was cut by 6 bases and J by 1 base, with 12 bases left in between. Per germline, CDR1 SNHLY and CDR2 FYNNEI. This CDR3 has 14 residues. For the CDR3, the DNA is TGTGCCAGCAGGACCCGGACAGAGAACACTGAAGCTTTCTTT. This codes for CASRTRTENTEAFF.

The rearrangement uses TRBV3-1 (or the pseudogene TRBV3-2) and TRBJ2-2; a weak D match, TRBD1 (6 bases). Between the trimmed V and J ends, which lost 5 bases and 1 base, there was a span of 14 bases. CDR1 is LGHDT, CDR2 YNNKEL, per germline (reference sequence). CDR3 length: 16 residues. The CDR3, as DNA: TGTGCCAGCAGCTCTAACAGGGAGTTGAACACCGGGGAGCTGTTTTTT. Translation gives CASSSNRELNTGELFF.

The chain combines TRBV7-2 with TRBJ1-1; 8 nucleotides align to TRBD1. Per germline, CDR1 SGHTA and CDR2 FQGNSA. The CDR3 totals 14 residues. V gave up 6 bases and J gave up 3 bases; unmatched junction bases: 6. CDR3 nucleotide sequence: TGTGCCAGCAGTTCTGACAGGGGACACACTGAAGCTTTCTTT. Translation gives CASSSDRGHTEAFF.

The genes are TRBV6-5 and TRBJ1-1; 7 nucleotides agree with TRBD1. Germline CDR1 MNHEY, CDR2 SVGAGI. The CDR3 length is 16 residues. V shed 2 bases, J shed 3 bases, and the junction held 9 bases outside the gene matches. The chain's CDR3 is CASSYDQTGRDTEAFF. CDR3 DNA: TGTGCCAGCAGTTACGATCAGACAGGGCGGGACACTGAAGCTTTCTTT.